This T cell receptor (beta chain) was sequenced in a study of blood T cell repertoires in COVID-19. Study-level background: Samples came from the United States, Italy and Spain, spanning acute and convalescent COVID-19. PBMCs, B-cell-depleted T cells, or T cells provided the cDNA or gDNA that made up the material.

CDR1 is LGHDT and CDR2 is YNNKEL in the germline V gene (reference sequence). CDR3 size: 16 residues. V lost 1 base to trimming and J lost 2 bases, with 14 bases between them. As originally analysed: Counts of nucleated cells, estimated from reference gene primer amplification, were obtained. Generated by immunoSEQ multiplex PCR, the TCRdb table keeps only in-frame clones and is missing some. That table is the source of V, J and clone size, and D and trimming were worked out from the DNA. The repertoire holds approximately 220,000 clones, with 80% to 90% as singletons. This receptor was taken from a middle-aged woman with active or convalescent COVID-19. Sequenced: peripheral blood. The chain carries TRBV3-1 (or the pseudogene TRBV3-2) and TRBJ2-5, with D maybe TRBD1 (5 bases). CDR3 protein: CASSQAPRQFQETQYF. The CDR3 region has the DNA TGTGCCAGCAGCCAAGCTCCGAGACAGTTTCAAGAGACCCAGTACTTC.